This T cell receptor beta chain was sequenced in a study of T cells after posttransplantation cyclophosphamide. Study-wide points: Donor-recipient repertoire similarity was low at 1-2 months, rising over year one. Recipient CMV seropositivity and CMV reactivation strongly tracked TRB clonality. TRB overlap between skin or GI tissue T cells and blood was limited.

In the case of this clone: Its cognate antigen is unknown.

Clones were sequenced by immunoSEQ multiplex PCR, and TCRdb holds only the in-frame ones, with some missing. This sample shows about 12,000 clones and no singletons; around 26% rests with the ten largest. Treatment was busulfan-fludarabine conditioning, a marrow graft, and cyclophosphamide on days +3 and +4. V lost 2 bases and J lost 5, with 8 bases in between. Per germline, CDR1 SGHRS and CDR2 YFSETQ. The CDR3 covers 13 residues. The TCR comes from a female patient aged 35-55 years who received an allogeneic stem cell transplant from an unrelated donor, was CMV-positive, and had acute GVHD only. The graft donor may be the source of some T cells. The chain recombines TRBV5-1 with TRBJ2-4, with D possibly matching TRBD2 (6 bases). The sequencing here drew on PBMCs, taken after allogeneic stem cell transplant with posttransplant cyclophosphamide. The CDR3 loop is CASSFSGENIQYF. CDR3 DNA sequence: TGCGCCAGCAGCTTCTCGGGGGAAAACATTCAGTACTTC.